The T cell receptor beta chain under discussion was sequenced for a study of blood T cell repertoires in COVID-19. TCRdb's copy holds only in-frame clones and misses some; the assay was immunoSEQ multiplex PCR. The table includes about 73,000 clones, nearly 90% detected once. With 1 base removed from V and 5 bases from J, the gap between germline ends came to 11 bases. This CDR3 comprises 15 residues. The germline V gene encodes CDR1 SGHTA and CDR2 FQGNSA. Sequenced sample: peripheral blood. The chain carries TRBV7-2 and TRBJ1-4; D unclear. The TCR originated in a man at least 80 years old with acute or convalescent COVID-19. The CDR3 spells CASSLVGSLNEKLFF. The DNA for the CDR3 is TGTGCCAGCAGCTTAGTCGGGTCTTTGAATGAAAAACTGTTTTTT.